These T cell receptor beta chains were read from a single sample in a study of early T cells in non-severe SARS-CoV-2 infection. TCRdb used MiXCR to reprocess the 5' RACE reads, holding one entry per CDR3 protein. The repertoire includes more than 25,000 distinct CDR3 sequences, 5% to 6.5% of them detected once, and roughly 4.1% sits in the top ten. Sample: whole blood. All receptors derive from an adult who was a healthcare worker with PCR-confirmed SARS-CoV-2 infection or an uninfected control (not recorded which). The CDR3 runs from the conserved cysteine through the conserved F or W. The order of the fields is CDR3 length, clone size, V gene, J gene, CDR3 protein. Size values are once, few and many counts, or a class for expanded clones, and some rows have none.

14	few	TRBV6-6	TRBJ1-1	CASSYQYMNTEAFF
12	many	TRBV28	TRBJ2-3	CASTRGPDTQYF
15	many	TRBV28	TRBJ2-3	CASSSPRPLTDTQYF
14	many	TRBV7-8	TRBJ2-3	CASSLTQGADTQYF
14	many	TRBV29-1	TRBJ2-3	CSVQTDLGADTQYF
14	few	TRBV6-2/TRBV6-3	TRBJ2-1	CASYSSGSYNEQFF
14	-	TRBV19	TRBJ2-3	CASSIATSSDTQYF
13	many	TRBV20-1	TRBJ2-7	CSANSDSSYEQYF
14	many	TRBV2	TRBJ2-2	CASSAVGGTGELFF
16	many	TRBV4-1	TRBJ1-5	CASSQDLRQGIQPQHF
14	many	TRBV20-1	TRBJ1-1	CSATRRGSRTEAFF
16	-	TRBV4-1	TRBJ2-7	CASSRTKGQSPYEQYF
14	many	TRBV28	TRBJ2-7	CASRSSGSVHEQYF
15	many	TRBV5-1	TRBJ1-1	CASSRGGGVNTEAFF
14	many	TRBV7-2	TRBJ1-5	CASSRPGAGQPQHF
16	-	TRBV29-1	TRBJ2-7	CSVATSQLTGAREQYF
17	many	TRBV18	TRBJ2-3	CASSTMSAGAGTDTQYF
14	many	TRBV20-1	TRBJ2-7	CSATQNLDLYEQYF
14	few	TRBV20-1	TRBJ2-7	CSASPSADSYEQYF
14	many	TRBV20-1	TRBJ2-7	CSARAGRFSYEQYF
15	many	TRBV28	TRBJ2-3	CASSLSLAGTDTQYF
14	many	TRBV7-2	TRBJ2-7	CASSFGGRRYEQYF
11	few	TRBV29-1	TRBJ1-1	CSVDRNTEAFF
15	many	TRBV11-2	TRBJ2-1	CASSSVAGTYNEQFF
13	-	TRBV7-6	TRBJ1-1	CASSSRVNTEAFF
17	many	TRBV27	TRBJ2-7	CASRPTSGRGSLYEQYF
12	-	TRBV29-1	TRBJ2-5	CSGRRQQETQYF
15	many	TRBV11-3	TRBJ2-1	CASSFGLAGNNEQFF
16	many	TRBV20-1	TRBJ2-1	CSASRSSAGGLHEQFF
17	many	TRBV12-5	TRBJ1-1	CASGLAGRGLMNTEAFF
17	many	TRBV5-1	TRBJ2-5	CASSLALAGGPQETQYF
13	many	TRBV29-1	TRBJ1-2	CSAYRGNLYGYTF
16	many	TRBV29-1	TRBJ2-7	CSVRSRTGGSSYEQYF
15	many	TRBV7-8	TRBJ2-5	CASSLGGGGVETQYF
15	many	TRBV7-2	TRBJ2-1	CASSLDGSSYNEQFF
12	many	TRBV20-1	TRBJ2-3	CSARDGTGRRNF
13	few	TRBV28	TRBJ2-7	CASRPLSSYEQYF
14	many	TRBV12-5	TRBJ2-3	CASGRTSRPDTQYF
17	many	TRBV7-2	TRBJ2-5	CASSLPIAGGPLETQYF
13	many	TRBV6-2/TRBV6-3	TRBJ1-2	CASSNSGGYGYTF
12	many	TRBV4-1	TRBJ2-1	CASSQVGDEQFF
16	many	TRBV19	TRBJ2-1	CASSIGSSGAYNEQFF
15	many	TRBV2	TRBJ1-6	CASSEGPPPGSPLHF
14	many	TRBV27	TRBJ1-4	CASSPGTGYGKLFF
14	many	TRBV28	TRBJ2-2	CASSFRLNTGELFF
16	many	TRBV6-1	TRBJ1-5	CASSEVAQGNNQPQHF
16	-	TRBV5-1	TRBJ1-1	CASSPQPRGVNTEAFF
12	many	TRBV7-7	TRBJ2-1	CASSGFSGMQFF
15	many	TRBV11-3	TRBJ2-7	CASSLSTGLPYEQYF
12	many	TRBV15	TRBJ1-2	CATSGSTGGYTF
12	many	TRBV15	TRBJ1-4	CATSRGQGTLFF
13	many	TRBV9	TRBJ2-5	CASSPGLGETQYF
20	many	TRBV15	TRBJ2-3	CATSRDWASGRGYSTDTQYF
13	-	TRBV11-2	TRBJ1-1	CASRALMNTEAFF
15	many	TRBV12-3/TRBV12-4	TRBJ2-5	CASSPGTGAQETQYF